This T cell receptor (beta chain) was identified during a study of cytomegalovirus exposure and HLA in healthy donors. Study background: Previous work identified roughly 120 million unique TCR beta sequences from approximately 190 million T cells.

A multiplex PCR was run with 60 Vbeta primers and 13 Jbeta primers. Assay: immunoSEQ multiplex PCR; the TCRdb copy retains only in-frame clones and omits some. In the table there are under 250,000 clones, approximately 81% of which are singletons. The CDR3 contains 12 residues. CDR1 and CDR2 from the germline V gene are GTSNPN and SVGIG (reference sequence). Trimming pared 2 bases from V and 11 bases from J, leaving 14 bases between. The J gene is TRBJ2-3, the V gene TRBV30; D is ambiguous. Sequences were obtained from PBMCs. The source of this sequence is a human donor in good health. Written as DNA, the CDR3 is TGTGCCTGGAGTAAAGTCGCTCAGATGCAGTATTTT. Translation: CAWSKVAQMQYF.